This TCR beta chain stems from a study of blood T cells in healthy people across ages. On the study more broadly: Template switching retrieved approximately one barcoded beta molecule for each two T cells.

The second PCR ran roughly 6 to 12 cycles with a sample-barcoded 5' primer and J-beta primers. TCRdb reprocessed the 5' RACE reads with MiXCR, giving one entry per CDR3 protein. The sample lists some 1.6 million distinct CDR3 sequences; 30% to 35% were seen once. Germline assignment: CDR1 SQVTM and CDR2 ANQGSEA. This CDR3 region has 15 residues. Of note for this clonotype: With a much larger clone just one base away, this may be a read error.

The genes are TRBV29-1 and TRBJ2-1, with TRBD2 matching over 12 bases. The specimen was blood. The receptor was isolated from a woman aged 25 to 39 in good health. The CDR3 spells CSVLTSGSSHNEQFF. The CDR3 bases are TGCAGCGTTTTGACTAGCGGGAGCTCCCACAATGAGCAGTTCTTC.